The next 9 T cell receptor beta chains were all read from a single sample in a study of CD8 T cells in ankylosing spondylitis. One entry per CDR3 protein, called by TCRdb with MiXCR from the 5' RACE reads. The top ten hold 6.8% of the sample, which has under 300,000 distinct CDR3 sequences, roughly 8.6% seen once. The sequencing input was blood, either unsorted or a sorted T cell fraction (not recorded which). The receptors shown here come from a male donor with ankylosing spondylitis or in good health (not recorded which).

There are many counts of this clonotype. The chain carries TRBV7-8 and TRBJ2-3, with D perhaps TRBD1 (5 bases). Germline CDR1 SGHVS, CDR2 FQNEAQ. The CDR3 spans 13 residues. V was trimmed by 1 base and J by 3 bases, leaving 5 bases between them. In nucleotides, the CDR3 is TGTGCCAGCAGCTTAGACAGGACAGATACGCAGTATTTT. Encoded protein: CASSLDRTDTQYF. Drawing the rest from reference TRBV7-8 and TRBJ2-3, the complete variable domain is GAGVSQSPRYKVAKRGQDVALRCDPISGHVSLFWYQQALGQGPEFLTYFQNEAQLDKSGLPSDRFFAERPEGSVSTLKIQRTQQEDSAVYLCASSLDRTDTQYFGPGTRLTVL.

The sample holds many counts of this clonotype. The gene calls are TRBV12-3 or TRBV12-4 and TRBJ2-1; the match to TRBD1 covers 8 bases. The CDR3 covers 15 residues. Trimming took 3 bases from V and 8 from J; bases not matched to a gene: 9. CDR3 DNA: TGTGCCAGCAGTTTTGGGACAGGAAGTACCCATGAGCAGTTCTTC. Translated, it gives CASSFGTGSTHEQFF.

This clonotype has a count of ten or more. The rearrangement joins TRBV20-1 to TRBJ2-3; D is ambiguous. Trimming stripped 3 bases from V and 3 bases from J, with 16 bases between. CDR1 and CDR2 (germline): DFQATT, SNEGSKA (reference sequence). The CDR3 runs to 15 residues. The CDR3 bases are TGCAGTGCTAGGGATTTACTGGTAACGACAGATACGCAGTATTTT. Protein sequence: CSARDLLVTTDTQYF.

This clonotype was seen a few times. The chain couples TRBV12-3 or TRBV12-4 to TRBJ2-6, with D tentatively TRBD1 or TRBD2 (5 bases each). Trimming stripped 7 bases from V and 2 bases from J, with 12 bases between. The CDR3 has 15 residues. In DNA, the CDR3 is TGTGCCAGCACAGGGAGAGGGCCTGGGGCCAACGTCCTGACTTTC. It codes for CASTGRGPGANVLTF.

This chain joins TRBV5-1 and TRBJ2-1; D is unresolved. Deletions cut 0 bases from V and 0 bases from J, with 7 bases between. The CDR3 is made up of 15 amino acids. Germline CDR1 reads SGHRS; CDR2 reads YFSETQ. The DNA for the CDR3 is TGCGCCAGCAGCTTGGTTCAGAACTCCTACAATGAGCAGTTCTTC. Its protein is CASSLVQNSYNEQFF. Looking up the rest from reference TRBV5-1 and TRBJ2-1 gives the full variable domain: KAGVTQTPRYLIKTRGQQVTLSCSPISGHRSVSWYQQTPGQGLQFLFEYFSETQRNKGNFPGRFSGRQFSNSRSEMNVSTLELGDSALYLCASSLVQNSYNEQFFGPGTRLTVL.

This clonotype was seen at least ten times. The rearrangement joins TRBV20-1 to TRBJ1-1; D might be TRBD1 (5 bases). V lost 5 bases, J lost 6 bases, and 13 bases lay in between. Germline loops: CDR1 DFQATT, CDR2 SNEGSKA (reference sequence). This CDR3 comprises 12 residues. The CDR3 sequence is CSAGGGRAEAFF. CDR3 DNA sequence: TGCAGTGCTGGGGGGGGGAGGGCTGAAGCTTTCTTT.

The chain recombines TRBV29-1 with TRBJ2-2, with TRBD1 as a possible D gene (6 bases). Germline assignment: CDR1 SQVTM and CDR2 ANQGSEA. Trimming took 0 bases from V and 6 from J, leaving 11 bases between them. CDR3 size: 14 residues. The CDR3 sequence: CSVEDLQGPGELFF. In DNA form, the CDR3 reads TGCAGCGTTGAAGATCTGCAGGGGCCCGGGGAGCTGTTTTTT.

This clonotype was seen repeatedly, ten times or more. The chain employs TRBV6-2 or TRBV6-3 and TRBJ2-1, with D perhaps TRBD1 (6 bases). Germline V gene data show CDR1 as MNHEY and CDR2 as SVGEGT. V was clipped by 4 bases and J by 6 bases, with 25 bases between them. This CDR3 is 18 amino acids long. The CDR3 sequence is CASSSLIWTDQMSNEQFF. DNA of the CDR3: TGTGCCAGCAGTTCCCTCATTTGGACAGACCAGATGAGCAATGAGCAGTTCTTC.

To note about this clonotype: A read error is likely, as this CDR3 ends without the conserved phenylalanine or tryptophan. V and J are TRBV7-2 and TRBJ1-3, with D unclear. The CDR3 is 16 amino acids. The V end was cut by 2 bases, the J end by 0 bases, with 11 bases between. Per the germline V gene, CDR1 is SGHTA and CDR2 is FQGNSA. The CDR3 spells CASSLSGGPSGNTIYL. The DNA of the CDR3 is TGTGCCAGCAGCTTATCGGGCGGGCCCTCTGGAAACACCATATATCTT.